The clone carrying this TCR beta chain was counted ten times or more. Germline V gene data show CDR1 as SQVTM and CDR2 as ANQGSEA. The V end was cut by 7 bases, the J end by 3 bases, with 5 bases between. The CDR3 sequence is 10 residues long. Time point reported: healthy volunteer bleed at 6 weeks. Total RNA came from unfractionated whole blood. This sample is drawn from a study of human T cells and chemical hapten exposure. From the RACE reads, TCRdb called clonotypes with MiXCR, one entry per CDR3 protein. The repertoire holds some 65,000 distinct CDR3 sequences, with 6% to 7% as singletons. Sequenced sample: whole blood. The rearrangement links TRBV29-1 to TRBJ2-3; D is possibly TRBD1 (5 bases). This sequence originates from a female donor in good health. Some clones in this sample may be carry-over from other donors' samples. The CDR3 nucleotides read TGCAGCGAGGGGACAGATACGCAGTATTTT. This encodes CSEGTDTQYF.